The text below deals with one T cell receptor (beta chain). What it binds is not known. Within the sample, other DNA sequences also encode this same CDR3. The repertoire was sequenced with immunoSEQ multiplex PCR; TCRdb's copy has only in-frame clones and lacks some. The sample lists about 1,900,000 clones, roughly 94% occurring once. The data were taken from a study of shared clonotypes between healthy human individuals. Naive CD8 cells, CD45RO-negative and positively selected for CCR7, excluded terminally differentiated effector memory CD45RA+ cells. This CDR3 has 14 residues. Germline-derived CDR1 and CDR2 are MNHEY and SVGAGI. V gave up 0 bases and J gave up 3 bases, with 5 bases separating them. Study-wide points: The authors expected sequencing depth to affect clonotype sharing among donors.

The V and J genes are TRBV6-5 and TRBJ2-2; the D is unclear. The sequence was collected from a man younger than 30 in good health. Sequenced sample: naive CD8+ T cells sorted from blood. CDR3 coding DNA: TGTGCCAGCAGTTACTCTAGCTACACCGGGGAGCTGTTTTTT. Translating gives CASSYSSYTGELFF.